The sequence of this T cell receptor (beta chain) was determined in a study of cytomegalovirus exposure and HLA in healthy donors. Looking at the study overall: A prior analysis found about 110 million unique TCR beta sequences from roughly 180 million T cells. Study-level findings and limits: TCR beta sequences reportedly predicted the HLA-A and HLA-B alleles of most subjects accurately. With DRB1 most and HLA-C fewest, TCR association rates differed between HLA loci in a later analysis.

Looked up from germline, CDR1 is ENHRY and CDR2 is SYGVKD. This CDR3 is built from 13 residues. V was clipped by 3 bases and J by 7 bases; unmatched bases: 4. As for this clone: Its antigen remains unidentified.

Vbeta (60) and Jbeta (13) primers were used in the PCR. Profiling relied on immunoSEQ multiplex PCR, and the TCRdb table lists in-frame clones only, not all of them. This repertoire shows approximately 160,000 clones, 75% to 90% found once; its top ten account for 1.5% to 2%. Specimen: PBMCs. The chain uses TRBV10-3 and TRBJ1-2, with 8 bases that match TRBD1. This TCR derives from a human donor in good health. For the CDR3, the DNA is TGTGCCATCAGTGACGGGACAGGAGGTGGCTACACCTTC. This translates into CAISDGTGGGYTF.